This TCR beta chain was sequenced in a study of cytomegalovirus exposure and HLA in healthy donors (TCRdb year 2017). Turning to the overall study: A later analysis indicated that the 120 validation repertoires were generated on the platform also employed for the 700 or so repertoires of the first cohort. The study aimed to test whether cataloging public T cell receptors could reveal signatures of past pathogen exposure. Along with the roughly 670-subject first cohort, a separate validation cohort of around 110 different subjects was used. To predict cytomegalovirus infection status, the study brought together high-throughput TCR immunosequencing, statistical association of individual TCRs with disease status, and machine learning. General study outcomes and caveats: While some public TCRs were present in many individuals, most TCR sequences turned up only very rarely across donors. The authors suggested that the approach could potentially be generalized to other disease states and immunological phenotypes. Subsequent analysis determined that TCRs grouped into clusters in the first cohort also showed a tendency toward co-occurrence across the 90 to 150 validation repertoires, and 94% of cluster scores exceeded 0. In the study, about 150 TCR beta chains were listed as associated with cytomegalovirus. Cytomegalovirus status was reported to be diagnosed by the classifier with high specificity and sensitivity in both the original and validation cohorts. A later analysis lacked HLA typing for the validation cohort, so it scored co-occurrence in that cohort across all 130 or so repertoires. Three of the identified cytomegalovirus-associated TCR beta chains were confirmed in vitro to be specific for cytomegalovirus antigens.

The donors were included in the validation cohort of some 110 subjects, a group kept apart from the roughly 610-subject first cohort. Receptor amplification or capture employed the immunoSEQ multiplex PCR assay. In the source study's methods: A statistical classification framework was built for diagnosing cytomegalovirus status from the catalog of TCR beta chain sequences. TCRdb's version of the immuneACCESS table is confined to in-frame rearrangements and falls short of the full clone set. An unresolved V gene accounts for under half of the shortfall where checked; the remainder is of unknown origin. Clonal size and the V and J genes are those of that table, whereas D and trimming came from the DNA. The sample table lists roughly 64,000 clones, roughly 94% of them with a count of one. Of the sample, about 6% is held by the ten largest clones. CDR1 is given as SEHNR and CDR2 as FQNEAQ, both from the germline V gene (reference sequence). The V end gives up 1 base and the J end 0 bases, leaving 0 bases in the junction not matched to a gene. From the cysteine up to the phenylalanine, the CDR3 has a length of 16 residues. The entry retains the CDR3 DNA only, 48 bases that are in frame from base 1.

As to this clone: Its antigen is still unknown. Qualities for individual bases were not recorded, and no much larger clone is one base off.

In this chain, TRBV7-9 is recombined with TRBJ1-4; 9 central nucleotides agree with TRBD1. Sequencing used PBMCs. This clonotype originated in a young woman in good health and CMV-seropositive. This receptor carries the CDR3 CASSLGQGATNEKLFF. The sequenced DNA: TGTGCCAGCAGCTTAGGACAGGGGGCAACTAATGAAAAACTGTTTTTT.